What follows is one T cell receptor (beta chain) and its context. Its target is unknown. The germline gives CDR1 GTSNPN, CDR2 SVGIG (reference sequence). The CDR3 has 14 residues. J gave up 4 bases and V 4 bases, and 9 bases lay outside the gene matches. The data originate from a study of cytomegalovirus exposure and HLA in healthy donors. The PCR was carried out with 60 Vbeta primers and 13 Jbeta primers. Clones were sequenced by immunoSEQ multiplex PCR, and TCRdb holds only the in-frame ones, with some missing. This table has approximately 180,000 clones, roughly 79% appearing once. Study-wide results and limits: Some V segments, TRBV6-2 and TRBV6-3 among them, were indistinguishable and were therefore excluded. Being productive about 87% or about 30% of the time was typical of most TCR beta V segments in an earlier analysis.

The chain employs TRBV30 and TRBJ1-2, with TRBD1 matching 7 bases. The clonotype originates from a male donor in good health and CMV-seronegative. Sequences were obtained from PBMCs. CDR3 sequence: CAWTTTDRVYGYTF. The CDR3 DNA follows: TGTGCCTGGACCACAACCGACAGGGTCTATGGCTACACCTTC.